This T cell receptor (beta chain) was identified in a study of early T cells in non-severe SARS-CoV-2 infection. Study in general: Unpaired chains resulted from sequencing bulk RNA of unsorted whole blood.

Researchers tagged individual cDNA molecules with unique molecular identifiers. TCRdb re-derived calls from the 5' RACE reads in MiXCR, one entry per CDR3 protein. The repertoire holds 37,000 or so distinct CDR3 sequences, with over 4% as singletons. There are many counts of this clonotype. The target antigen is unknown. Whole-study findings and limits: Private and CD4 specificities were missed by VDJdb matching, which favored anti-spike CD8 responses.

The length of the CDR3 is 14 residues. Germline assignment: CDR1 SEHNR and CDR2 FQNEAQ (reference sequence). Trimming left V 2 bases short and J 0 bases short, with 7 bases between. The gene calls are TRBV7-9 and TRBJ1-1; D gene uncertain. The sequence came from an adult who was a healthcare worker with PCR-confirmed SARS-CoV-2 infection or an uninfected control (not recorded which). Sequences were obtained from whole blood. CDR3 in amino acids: CASSLIGLNTEAFF. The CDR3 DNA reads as TGTGCCAGCAGCTTAATAGGACTGAACACTGAAGCTTTCTTT.